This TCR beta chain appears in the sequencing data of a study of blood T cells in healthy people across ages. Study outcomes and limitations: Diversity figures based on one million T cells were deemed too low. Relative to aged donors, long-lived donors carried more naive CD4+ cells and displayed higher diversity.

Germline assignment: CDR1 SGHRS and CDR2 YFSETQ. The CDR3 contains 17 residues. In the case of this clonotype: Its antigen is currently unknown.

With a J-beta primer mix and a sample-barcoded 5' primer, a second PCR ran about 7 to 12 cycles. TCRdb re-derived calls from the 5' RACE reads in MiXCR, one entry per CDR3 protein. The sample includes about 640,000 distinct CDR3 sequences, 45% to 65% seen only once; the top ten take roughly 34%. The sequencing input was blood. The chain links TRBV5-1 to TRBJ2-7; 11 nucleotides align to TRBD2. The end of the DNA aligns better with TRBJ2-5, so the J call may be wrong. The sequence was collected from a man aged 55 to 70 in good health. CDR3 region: CASSSSSGGSGLGTQYF. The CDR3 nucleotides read TGCGCCAGCAGCTCTTCTAGCGGGGGGTCCGGATTGGGGACCCAGTACTTC.